These 8 T cell receptor beta chains were sequenced from one sample in a study of blood T cell repertoires in COVID-19. TCRdb keeps only in-frame clones here, not all; method: immunoSEQ multiplex PCR. The table lists 250,000 to 300,000 clones, roughly 84% of them singletons, with about 3.4% in the top ten. Sequences were obtained from PBMCs or T cells enriched from blood (not recorded which). The receptors were sampled from a man aged 50 to 59 who had recovered from COVID-19.

The chain links TRBV5-4 to TRBJ2-7; TRBD1 matches 11 bases. The V and J ends lost 4 bases and 6 bases, in that order; junction bases with no gene match: 6. CDR1 and CDR2 (germline): SGHNT, YYREEE (reference sequence). This CDR3 is 14 amino acids long. The chain's CDR3 is CASSLGDRGVEQYF. The CDR3 DNA is TGTGCCAGCAGCCTGGGGGACAGGGGGGTCGAGCAGTACTTC.

This clone occurred a few times. This chain links TRBV10-3 with TRBJ1-1, with 11 nucleotides matching TRBD1. From germline, CDR1 is ENHRY and CDR2 SYGVKD. The length of the CDR3 is 15 residues. V lost 6 bases and J lost 0; bases outside the gene matches: 3. The CDR3 DNA sequence: TGTGCCATCAGCAAGGACAGGGGGCTGAACACTGAAGCTTTCTTT. This codes for CAISKDRGLNTEAFF.

The J gene is TRBJ1-6, the V gene TRBV7-2, with a tentative D call TRBD1 (5 bases). Trimming took 4 bases from V and 6 from J, leaving 10 bases between them. This CDR3 comprises 14 residues. Germline V gene lookup returns CDR1 SGHTA and CDR2 FQGNSA. This chain's CDR3 is CASSSDTFNSPLHF. CDR3 in DNA: TGTGCCAGCAGCTCGGACACCTTTAATTCACCCCTCCACTTT.

This chain uses TRBV7-2 with TRBJ2-2; D is perhaps TRBD1 (6 bases). CDR3 length: 14 amino acids. V gave up 6 bases and J gave up 2 bases, with 10 bases separating them. Germline lookup yields CDR1 SGHTA and CDR2 FQGNSA. This chain's CDR3 is CASRGQINTGELFF. DNA of the CDR3: TGTGCCAGCAGAGGACAGATAAACACCGGGGAGCTGTTTTTT.

This rearrangement joins TRBV4-1 to TRBJ2-7; D perhaps matches TRBD1 (5 bases). Germline V lookup: CDR1 MGHRA, CDR2 YSYEKL. The CDR3 length is 16 residues. Trimming removed 4 bases at V and 4 bases at J, with 20 bases between. CDR3 sequence reads: CASSPFFGWGFYEQYF. DNA for the CDR3: TGCGCCAGCAGCCCCTTCTTTGGTTGGGGCTTTTACGAGCAGTACTTC.

V usage is TRBV28 and J usage is TRBJ2-7; D remains unclear. The CDR3 runs to 12 residues. CDR1 is MDHEN, CDR2 SYDVKM, per germline. V was shortened by 5 bases and J by 7 bases, with 12 bases between the two germline ends. CDR3 sequence (DNA): TGTGCCAGCAGTGCCCCCCCTAGGGAGCAGTACTTC. Protein sequence: CASSAPPREQYF. Full variable domain (remainder filled in from reference TRBV28 and TRBJ2-7): DVKVTQSSRYLVKRTGEKVFLECVQDMDHENMFWYRQDPGLGLRLIYFSYDVKMKEKGDIPEGYSVSREKKERFSLILESASTNQTSMYLCASSAPPREQYFGPGTRLTVT.

V usage is TRBV19 and J usage is TRBJ2-3, with 7 nucleotides matching TRBD2. Unmatched junction bases numbered 7, after V lost 7 bases and J lost 6 bases. CDR3 size: 13 residues. Looked up from germline, CDR1 is LNHDA and CDR2 is SQIVND (reference sequence). The CDR3 region is CASTSGLLDTQYF. CDR3 sequence (DNA): TGTGCCAGTACCTCGGGACTACTGGATACGCAGTATTTT.

V gene TRBV11-2 combines with J gene TRBJ1-2; 7 nucleotides line up with TRBD1. The CDR3 sequence is 16 residues long. Germline V gene sequence: CDR1 SGHAT, CDR2 FQNNGV. Unmatched junction bases numbered 12, after V lost 4 bases and J lost 4 bases. CDR3 protein: CASSSTTGLFTYGYTF. The CDR3 DNA reads as TGTGCCAGCAGCTCGACGACAGGGCTGTTCACCTATGGCTACACCTTC.